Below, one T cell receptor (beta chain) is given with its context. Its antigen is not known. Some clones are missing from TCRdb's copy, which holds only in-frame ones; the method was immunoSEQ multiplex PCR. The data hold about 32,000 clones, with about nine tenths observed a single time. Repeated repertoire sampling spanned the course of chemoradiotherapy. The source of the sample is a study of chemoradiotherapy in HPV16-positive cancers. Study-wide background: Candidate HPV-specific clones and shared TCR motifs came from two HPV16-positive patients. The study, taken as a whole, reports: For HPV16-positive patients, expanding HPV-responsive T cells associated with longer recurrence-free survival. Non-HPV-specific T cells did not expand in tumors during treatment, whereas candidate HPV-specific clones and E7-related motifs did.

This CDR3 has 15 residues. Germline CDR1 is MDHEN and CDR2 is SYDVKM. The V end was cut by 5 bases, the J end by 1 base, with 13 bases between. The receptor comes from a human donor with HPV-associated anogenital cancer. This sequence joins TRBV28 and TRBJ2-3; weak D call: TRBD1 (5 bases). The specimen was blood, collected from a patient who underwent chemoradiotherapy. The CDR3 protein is CASSPPVGGTDTQYF. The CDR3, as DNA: TGTGCCAGCAGTCCACCGGTAGGGGGCACAGATACGCAGTATTTT. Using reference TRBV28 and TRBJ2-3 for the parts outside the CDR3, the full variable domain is DVKVTQSSRYLVKRTGEKVFLECVQDMDHENMFWYRQDPGLGLRLIYFSYDVKMKEKGDIPEGYSVSREKKERFSLILESASTNQTSMYLCASSPPVGGTDTQYFGPGTRLTVL.